Given below is one T cell receptor (beta chain) in context. Here immunoSEQ multiplex PCR was the method, and the copy in TCRdb shows in-frame clones only, minus some. Altogether over 250,000 clones are present, 82% being singletons, with the ten largest covering 4.5% to 6%. Exposed enrollees encountered a COVID-19 case at some point within 2 weeks before study entry. This entry belongs to a study of blood T cell repertoires in COVID-19. Whole-study context: There were acute and convalescent COVID-19 samples, and they came from the United States, Italy and Spain.

V was pared by 1 base and J by 0 bases, with 10 bases between. CDR1 is LGHDT and CDR2 is YNNKEL in the germline V gene (reference sequence). CDR3 length: 16 amino acids. V and J are TRBV3-1 (or the pseudogene TRBV3-2) and TRBJ1-5; the D gene is possibly TRBD1 (5 bases). The sequence derives from a man aged 40-49 years who had been exposed to COVID-19. The sequenced material came from PBMCs or T cells enriched from blood (not recorded which). CDR3 amino acids: CASSQGGGYSNQPQHF. The CDR3 region has the DNA TGTGCCAGCAGCCAAGGCGGGGGGTATAGCAATCAGCCCCAGCATTTT.